These T cell receptor beta chains were read from a single sample in a study of PD-1 blockade in classical Hodgkin lymphoma. Repertoires were generated with immunoSEQ multiplex PCR, while TCRdb's copy carries only in-frame clones and drops some. The profile shows 65,000 to 95,000 clones, 89% of them singletons. Sequenced material: peripheral blood mononuclear cells (PBMCs), taken at baseline. Receptors were obtained from a human donor with classical Hodgkin lymphoma. The CDR3 runs from the conserved cysteine through the conserved F or W. The order of the fields is J gene, V gene, clone size, D gene, CDR3 DNA, CDR3 protein. The D gene is left open where the match is weak. Clone size is given for some rows only: seen once, a few or many times, or a class if the clone is expanded.

TRBJ1-1	TRBV29-1	-	-	TGCAGCTCCTCGCAGGGCCTGAACACTGAAGCTTTCTTT	CSSSQGLNTEAFF
TRBJ2-7	TRBV5-5	once	-	TGTGCCAGCAGCTTGAAAGATTACGAGCAGTACTTC	CASSLKDYEQYF
TRBJ1-2	TRBV29-1	-	-	TGCAGCGTACAGGCATTCCTATTGAATGGCTACACCTTC	CSVQAFLLNGYTF
TRBJ2-5	TRBV27	-	TRBD2	TGTGCCAGCGGGCTGGGACTAGCGGGAGTAGAGACCCAGTACTTC	CASGLGLAGVETQYF
TRBJ1-3	TRBV7-9	-	-	TGTGCCAGCAGCTTAGGGACCCTACAGGGTCCCCTCTCTGGAAACACCATATATTTT	CASSLGTLQGPLSGNTIYF
TRBJ2-6	TRBV27	-	-	TGTGCCAGCAGTTTAAGTAAAGGGTCCTCTGGGGCCAACGTCCTGACTTTC	CASSLSKGSSGANVLTF
TRBJ2-7	TRBV7-8	-	TRBD1	TGTGCCAGCAGCTCCAAACAGGGGTTAAGCAACGAGCAGTACTTC	CASSSKQGLSNEQYF
TRBJ2-5	TRBV27	-	TRBD2	TGTGCCAGCAGTTCTTCTCTAGCGGGACACCTCGGCGGAGAGACCCAGTACTTC	CASSSSLAGHLGGETQYF
TRBJ1-2	TRBV28	-	-	TGTGCCAGCAGTTTAGGCAGCAACTATGGCTACACCTTC	CASSLGSNYGYTF
TRBJ1-1	TRBV27	-	-	TGTGCCAGCAGTAATCGAGGAAGTGGCACTGAAGCTTTCTTT	CASSNRGSGTEAFF
TRBJ2-2	TRBV6-4	-	-	TGTGCCAGCAGTCTTGGACGGAGCACCGGGGAGCTGTTTTTT	CASSLGRSTGELFF
TRBJ2-3	TRBV27	-	TRBD1	TGTGCCAGCAGTTTCTCCCCGGACAGGATCACAGATACGCAGTATTTT	CASSFSPDRITDTQYF
TRBJ2-1	TRBV13	-	-	TGTGCCAGCAGCTTAATGAGACTAGGGGACAATGAGCAGTTCTTC	CASSLMRLGDNEQFF
TRBJ2-7	TRBV27	-	-	TGTGCCAGCAGTCTGAATCGGGACTCCTACGAGCAGTACTTC	CASSLNRDSYEQYF
TRBJ2-3	TRBV19	-	-	TGTGCCAGTAGGTCCGACGGACGAACGCAGTATTTT	CASRSDGRTQYF
TRBJ1-1	TRBV6-5	-	-	TGTGCCAGCAGGCCGGGGGGCAGTATCACTGAAGCTTTCTTT	CASRPGGSITEAFF
TRBJ1-1	TRBV18	-	-	TGTGCCAGCTCACCACCCCTGGGGACCACTGAAGCTTTCTTT	CASSPPLGTTEAFF
TRBJ2-1	TRBV6-1	-	-	TGTGCCAGCGAGCGAGTCTCCTACAATGAGCAGTTCTTC	CASERVSYNEQFF